This T cell receptor (beta chain) was retrieved from a study of CD8 T cells in ankylosing spondylitis. One entry per CDR3 protein results from TCRdb running MiXCR on the 5' RACE reads. The table has 200,000 to 250,000 distinct CDR3 sequences, about 10% seen once. General study points: Earlier work had already found some motif variants in reactive arthritis synovial fluid and blood. Several highly homologous variants made up a TCR beta motif, and this motif appeared characteristic of ankylosing spondylitis blood.

Many counts were recorded for this clonotype. Its antigen is unidentified. This CDR3 contains 12 residues. Trimming removed 3 bases at V and 3 bases at J, with 6 bases between. CDR1 PRHDT and CDR2 FYEKMQ come from the germline V gene (reference sequence). The TCR was taken from a male donor with ankylosing spondylitis or in good health (not recorded which). The rearrangement joins TRBV13 to TRBJ2-7; D not certain. Source material: blood, either unsorted or a sorted T cell fraction (not recorded which). Here the CDR3 DNA reads TGTGCCAGCAGCTTTAATGGCTACGAGCAGTACTTC. It is translated as CASSFNGYEQYF.